Below are 7 T cell receptor beta chains sequenced from a single sample in a study of blood T cell repertoires in COVID-19. TCRdb's copy holds only in-frame clones and misses some; the assay was immunoSEQ multiplex PCR. The table includes just over 80,000 clones, roughly 76% detected once. Sequenced: peripheral blood. The receptors come from an elderly woman with active or convalescent COVID-19.

Comment on this clone: Other nucleotide sequences in the sample specify the same CDR3. The J gene is TRBJ2-2, the V gene TRBV6-4, with D possibly being TRBD1 (6 bases). Deletions cut 4 bases from V and 0 bases from J, with 9 bases between. CDR3 length equals 15 residues. The germline CDR1 and CDR2 sequences are MRHNA and SNTAGT. The CDR3 DNA follows: TGTGCCAGCAGTGCTGAGGGGGCGAACACCGGGGAGCTGTTTTTT. Protein: CASSAEGANTGELFF.

This clone appeared a few times. V is TRBV9 and J is TRBJ1-1, with D perhaps TRBD1 (6 bases). The CDR3 runs to 14 residues. V was shortened by 4 bases and J by 4 bases, with 14 bases between the two germline ends. Germline CDR1 SGDLS, CDR2 YYNGEE. The CDR3 DNA follows: TGTGCCAGCAGCACCCAGGGGAAGCCCACTGAAGCTTTCTTT. Translating gives CASSTQGKPTEAFF.

This sequence joins TRBV6-5 and TRBJ1-6; D gene unclear. This CDR3 comprises 15 residues. Looked up from germline, CDR1 is MNHEY and CDR2 is SVGAGI. Trimming cost V 2 bases and J 10 bases, with 15 bases left between them. The CDR3 reads CASSYRGAGSSPLHF. In DNA, the CDR3 is TGTGCCAGCAGTTACCGGGGAGCCGGAAGCTCACCCCTCCACTTT.

In this sample, this clone turned up once. The chain recombines TRBV19 with TRBJ2-5; D is uncertain. Trimming left V 6 bases short and J 5 bases short, with 13 bases between. From germline, CDR1 is LNHDA and CDR2 SQIVND (reference sequence). This CDR3 contains 13 residues. The CDR3 reads CASSGQDRETQYF. As DNA, the CDR3 is TGTGCCAGTAGCGGCCAGGATAGGGAGACCCAGTACTTC.

This clone was counted a single time. CDR3 coding DNA: TGTGCCAGCAGTCCTGGGGACAGGGGGAGTCAGCCCCAGCATTTT. Its protein is CASSPGDRGSQPQHF. The V gene is TRBV6-5, the J gene TRBJ1-5; 11 bases line up with TRBD1. Germline trimming cut 5 bases from V and 6 bases from J; bases unmatched to any gene: 6. CDR3 length: 15 amino acids. Germline V gene data show CDR1 as MNHEY and CDR2 as SVGAGI.

V usage is TRBV9 and J usage is TRBJ2-3; 10 positions match TRBD2. V was clipped by 0 bases and J by 0 bases; unmatched bases: 7. Germline values: CDR1 SGDLS, CDR2 YYNGEE. CDR3 size: 18 residues. The CDR3 DNA reads TGTGCCAGCAGCGTAGACGCTAGCGGGGGAACTAGCACAGATACGCAGTATTTT. Encoded protein: CASSVDASGGTSTDTQYF.

In regard to this clone: Other DNA sequences of this sample code for an identical CDR3. The chain links TRBV9 to TRBJ1-2; 10 nucleotides match TRBD1. Germline V gene sequence: CDR1 SGDLS, CDR2 YYNGEE. CDR3 length equals 15 residues. The trim removed 0 bases at V and 3 bases at J, leaving 2 bases unmatched. The CDR3, as DNA: TGTGCCAGCAGCGTAGAGGGACAGGGGCACTATGGCTACACCTTC. Protein: CASSVEGQGHYGYTF.